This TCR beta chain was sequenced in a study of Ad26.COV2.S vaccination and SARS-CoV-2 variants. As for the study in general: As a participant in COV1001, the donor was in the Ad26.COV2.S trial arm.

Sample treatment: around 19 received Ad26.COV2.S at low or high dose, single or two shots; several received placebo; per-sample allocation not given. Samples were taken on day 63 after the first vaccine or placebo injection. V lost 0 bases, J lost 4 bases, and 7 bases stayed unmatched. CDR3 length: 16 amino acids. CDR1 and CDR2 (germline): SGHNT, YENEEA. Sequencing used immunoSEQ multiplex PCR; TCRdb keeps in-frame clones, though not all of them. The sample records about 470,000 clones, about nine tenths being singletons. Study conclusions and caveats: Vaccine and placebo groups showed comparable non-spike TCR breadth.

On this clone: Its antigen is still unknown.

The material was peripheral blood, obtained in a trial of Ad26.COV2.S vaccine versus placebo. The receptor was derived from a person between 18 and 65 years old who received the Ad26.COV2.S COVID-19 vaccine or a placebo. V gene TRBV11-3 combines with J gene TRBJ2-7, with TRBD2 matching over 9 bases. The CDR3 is CASSLDRRAGGYEQYF. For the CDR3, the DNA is TGTGCCAGCAGCTTAGATCGAAGGGCGGGAGGGTACGAGCAGTACTTC.